The present T cell receptor beta chain was sequenced within a study of PD-1 blockade in classical Hodgkin lymphoma. Regarding time point: cycle 4 day 1 (C4D1), after five to seven weeks of nivolumab. All trial patients relapsed after autologous stem cell transplantation. General study points: Diminished baseline TCR diversity has been reported in newly diagnosed patients relative to healthy donors. It was CD4+ TCR diversity, not CD8+, that rose significantly by C4D1.

Repertoires were generated with immunoSEQ multiplex PCR, while TCRdb's copy carries only in-frame clones and drops some. The sample records roughly 42,000 clones, roughly two thirds being singletons. From germline, CDR1 is SGDLS and CDR2 YYNGEE. The junction had 10 bases not matched to a gene; V was cut back by 4 bases and J by 9 bases. The CDR3 has 15 residues. As concerns this clone: Its target is not known.

V usage is TRBV9 and J usage is TRBJ1-6; TRBD1 agrees at 7 bases. The TCR sequence derives from a human donor with classical Hodgkin lymphoma. The sample was peripheral blood mononuclear cells (PBMCs), taken before the fourth cycle of nivolumab. CDR3 protein: CASSTRDSPSSPLHF. The CDR3 nucleotides read TGTGCCAGCAGCACCCGGGACAGCCCGAGTTCACCCCTCCACTTT.